This T cell receptor beta chain was sequenced in a study of blood T cell repertoires in COVID-19. Authors' processing steps: Reference gene primer amplification yielded estimated nucleated cell counts. The repertoire was sequenced with immunoSEQ multiplex PCR; TCRdb's copy has only in-frame clones and lacks some. The V and J calls and clone size are taken from that table; D and trimming were inferred from the DNA. In the table there are some 99,000 clones, around 90% of which are singletons. Trimming stripped 5 bases from V and 4 bases from J, with 16 bases between. CDR3 length: 15 amino acids. The germline gives CDR1 SGHRS, CDR2 YFSETQ.

This TCR was sampled from a human donor in a cohort sampled during active COVID-19. What was sequenced was peripheral blood. The V call is TRBV5-1, the J call TRBJ2-1; tentative D call: TRBD2 (5 bases). DNA for the CDR3: TGCGCCAGCAGGTATGAACTAGTACCGTACAATGAGCAGTTCTTC. This translates into CASRYELVPYNEQFF.